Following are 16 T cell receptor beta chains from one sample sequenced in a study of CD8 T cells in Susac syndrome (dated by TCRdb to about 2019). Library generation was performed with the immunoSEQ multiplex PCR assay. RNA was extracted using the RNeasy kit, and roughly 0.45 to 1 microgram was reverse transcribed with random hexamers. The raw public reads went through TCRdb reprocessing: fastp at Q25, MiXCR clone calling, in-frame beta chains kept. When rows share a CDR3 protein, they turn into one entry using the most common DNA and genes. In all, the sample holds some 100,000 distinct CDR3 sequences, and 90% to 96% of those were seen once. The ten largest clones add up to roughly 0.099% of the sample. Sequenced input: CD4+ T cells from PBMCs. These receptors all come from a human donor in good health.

In DNA, the CDR3 is TGTGCCAGCAGGTTTCAGGGCTCCGGGGAGCTGTTTTTT. It specifies CASRFQGSGELFF. This chain links TRBV2 with TRBJ2-2; the D gene is possibly TRBD1 (5 bases). The CDR3 loop spans 13 amino acids. Germline V lookup: CDR1 SNHLY, CDR2 FYNNEI. Trimming pared 6 bases from V and 6 bases from J, leaving 11 bases between.

CDR3 nucleotides: TGTGCCAGCAGGGGGGACAGCGAAAACTATGGCTACACCTTC. Protein product: CASRGDSENYGYTF. The genes are TRBV9 and TRBJ1-2; 7 bases agree with TRBD1. The J segment lost 2 bases and the V segment lost 5 bases, leaving 6 bases of the junction unmatched. Germline values: CDR1 SGDLS, CDR2 YYNGEE. The CDR3 extends over 14 amino acids.

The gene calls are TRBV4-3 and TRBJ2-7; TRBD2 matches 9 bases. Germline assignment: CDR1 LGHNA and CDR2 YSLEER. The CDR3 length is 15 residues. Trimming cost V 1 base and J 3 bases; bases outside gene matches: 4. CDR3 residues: CASSQGLSGSYEQYF. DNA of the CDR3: TGCGCCAGCAGCCAAGGCCTTAGCGGGAGCTACGAGCAGTACTTC.

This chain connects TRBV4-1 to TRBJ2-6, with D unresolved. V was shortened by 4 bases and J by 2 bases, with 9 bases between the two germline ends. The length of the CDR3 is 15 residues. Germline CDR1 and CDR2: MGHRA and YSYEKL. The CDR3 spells CASSPWGTGANVLTF. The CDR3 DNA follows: TGCGCCAGCAGCCCTTGGGGAACTGGGGCCAACGTCCTGACTTTC.

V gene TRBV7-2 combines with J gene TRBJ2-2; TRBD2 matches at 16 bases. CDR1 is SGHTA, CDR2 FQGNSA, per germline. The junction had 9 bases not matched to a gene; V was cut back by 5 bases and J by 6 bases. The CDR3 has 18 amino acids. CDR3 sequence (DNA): TGTGCCAGCAGCCCACCGGGACTAGCGGGAGGGTATGCCGGGGAGCTGTTTTTT. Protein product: CASSPPGLAGGYAGELFF.

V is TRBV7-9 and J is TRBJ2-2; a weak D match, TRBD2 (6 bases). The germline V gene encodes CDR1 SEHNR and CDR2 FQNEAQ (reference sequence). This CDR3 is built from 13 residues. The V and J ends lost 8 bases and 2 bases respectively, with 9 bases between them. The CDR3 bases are TGTGCCAGCGGGGACTTCAACACCGGGGAGCTGTTTTTT. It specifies CASGDFNTGELFF.

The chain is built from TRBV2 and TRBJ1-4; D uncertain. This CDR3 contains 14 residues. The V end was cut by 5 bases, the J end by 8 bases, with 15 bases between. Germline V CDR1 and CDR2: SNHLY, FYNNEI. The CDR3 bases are TGTGCCAGCAGTAGAGAACGCTCGCGCGAAAAACTGTTTTTT. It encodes CASSRERSREKLFF.

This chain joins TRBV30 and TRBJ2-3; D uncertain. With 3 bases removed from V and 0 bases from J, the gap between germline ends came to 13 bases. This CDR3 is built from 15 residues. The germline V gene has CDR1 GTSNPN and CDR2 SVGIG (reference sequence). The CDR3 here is CAWRGTAYSTDTQYF. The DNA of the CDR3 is TGTGCCTGGAGAGGAACAGCCTATAGCACAGATACGCAGTATTTT.

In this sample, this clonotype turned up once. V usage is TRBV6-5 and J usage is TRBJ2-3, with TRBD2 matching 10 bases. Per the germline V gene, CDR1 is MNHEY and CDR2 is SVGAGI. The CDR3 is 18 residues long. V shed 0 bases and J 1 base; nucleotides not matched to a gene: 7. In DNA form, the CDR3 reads TGTGCCAGCAGTTACTCGAGGAGCGGGAGGGCCGGCACAGATACGCAGTATTTT. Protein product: CASSYSRSGRAGTDTQYF.

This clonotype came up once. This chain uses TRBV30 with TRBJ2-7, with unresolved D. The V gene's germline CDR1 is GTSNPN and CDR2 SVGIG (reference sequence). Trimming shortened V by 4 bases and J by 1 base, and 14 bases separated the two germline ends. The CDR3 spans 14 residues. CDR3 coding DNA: TGTGCCTGGAAGCGCGGCGGTGGTTCCTACGAGCAGTACTTC. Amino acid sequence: CAWKRGGGSYEQYF. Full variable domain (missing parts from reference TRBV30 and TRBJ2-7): SQTIHQWPATLVQPVGSPLSLECTVEGTSNPNLYWYRQAAGRGLQLLFYSVGIGQISSEVPQNLSASRPQDRQFILSSKKLLLSDSGFYLCAWKRGGGSYEQYFGPGTRLTVT.

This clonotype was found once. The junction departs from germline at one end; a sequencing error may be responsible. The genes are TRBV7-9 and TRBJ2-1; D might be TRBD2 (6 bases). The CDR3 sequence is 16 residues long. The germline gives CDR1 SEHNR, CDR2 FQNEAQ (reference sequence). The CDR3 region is CVSSLEKVAAYNEQFF. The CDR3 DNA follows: TGTGTCAGCAGCTTAGAGAAGGTAGCGGCTTACAATGAGCAGTTCTTC. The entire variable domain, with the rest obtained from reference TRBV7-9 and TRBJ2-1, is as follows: DTGVSQNPRHKITKRGQNVTFRCDPISEHNRLYWYRQTLGQGPEFLTYFQNEAQLEKSRLLSDRFSAERPKGSFSTLEIQRTEQGDSAMYLCVSSLEKVAAYNEQFFGPGTRLTVL.

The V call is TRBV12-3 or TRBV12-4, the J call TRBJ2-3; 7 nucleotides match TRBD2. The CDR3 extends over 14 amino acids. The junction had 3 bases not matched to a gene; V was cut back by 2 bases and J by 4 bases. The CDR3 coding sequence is TGTGCCAGCAGTTTAAGGCTAGCGGCAGATACGCAGTATTTT. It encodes CASSLRLAADTQYF.

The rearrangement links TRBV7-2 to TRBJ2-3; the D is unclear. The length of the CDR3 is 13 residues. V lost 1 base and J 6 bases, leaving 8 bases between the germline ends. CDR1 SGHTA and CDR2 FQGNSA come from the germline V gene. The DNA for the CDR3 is TGTGCCAGCAGCTTAGACCGTGTCGATACGCAGTATTTT. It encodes CASSLDRVDTQYF. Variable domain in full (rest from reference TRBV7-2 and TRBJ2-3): GAGVSQSPSNKVTEKGKDVELRCDPISGHTALYWYRQSLGQGLEFLIYFQGNSAPDKSGLPSDRFSAERTGGSVSTLTIQRTQQEDSAVYLCASSLDRVDTQYFGPGTRLTVL.

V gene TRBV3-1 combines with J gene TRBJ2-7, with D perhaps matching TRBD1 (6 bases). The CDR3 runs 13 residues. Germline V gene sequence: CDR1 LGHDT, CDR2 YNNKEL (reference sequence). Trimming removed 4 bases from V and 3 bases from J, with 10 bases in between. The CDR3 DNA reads TGTGCCAGCAGCCGGGGGCCACGCTACGAGCAGTACTTC. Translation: CASSRGPRYEQYF.

The CDR3 spells CASSSGQGGEQYF. The CDR3, as DNA: TGTGCCAGCAGCTCGGGACAGGGGGGCGAGCAGTACTTC. This sequence joins TRBV5-4 and TRBJ2-7, with 11 nucleotides matching TRBD1. The V and J ends lost 3 bases and 6 bases, in that order; junction bases with no gene match: 2. The CDR3 has 13 residues. Germline CDR1 is SGHNT and CDR2 is YYREEE (reference sequence).

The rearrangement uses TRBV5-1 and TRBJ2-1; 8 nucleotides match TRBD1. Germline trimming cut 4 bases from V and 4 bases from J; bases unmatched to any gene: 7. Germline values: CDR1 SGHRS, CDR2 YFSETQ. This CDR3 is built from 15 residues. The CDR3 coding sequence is TGCGCCAGCAGCGATGGGACAGGAGTATACAATGAGCAGTTCTTC. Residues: CASSDGTGVYNEQFF. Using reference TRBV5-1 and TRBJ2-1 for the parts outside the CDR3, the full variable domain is KAGVTQTPRYLIKTRGQQVTLSCSPISGHRSVSWYQQTPGQGLQFLFEYFSETQRNKGNFPGRFSGRQFSNSRSEMNVSTLELGDSALYLCASSDGTGVYNEQFFGPGTRLTVL.